This T cell receptor beta chain was captured in a study of Ad26.COV2.S vaccination and SARS-CoV-2 variants. Specified treatment: some 20 received Ad26.COV2.S at low or high dose, single or two shots; five or six received placebo; per-sample allocation not given. It was on day 63 after the first vaccine or placebo injection that samples were taken. The CDR3 runs to 15 residues. Germline V lookup: CDR1 LNHDA, CDR2 SQIVND (reference sequence). V dropped 6 bases and J dropped 3 bases, with 16 bases sitting between them. About this clone: Antigen: not known.

Sequenced by immunoSEQ multiplex PCR; TCRdb stores in-frame clones only, minus some. Of hundreds of thousands of clones in the sample, 90% were seen once. Broader study findings: The analyses of TCR breadth and depth may have understated the size of total T cell responses.

The sequence derives from a person aged 18 to 59 who received the Ad26.COV2.S COVID-19 vaccine or a placebo. V gene TRBV19 combines with J gene TRBJ2-3; D remains ambiguous. Source: peripheral blood, taken in a trial of Ad26.COV2.S vaccine versus placebo. DNA of the CDR3: TGTGCCAGTAGCCCGAACAGAGGCTTTACAGATACGCAGTATTTT. It encodes CASSPNRGFTDTQYF.